Shown below are 20 T cell receptor beta chains from a single sample sequenced in a study of naive and memory T cell subsets. Study-wide results and caveats: A few larger clonotypes appeared in naive repertoires, especially CD8, possibly memory cells re-expressing CD45RA.

Two oligonucleotides, mixed equimolar, formed the beta constant-region primer covering TRBC1 and TRBC2. Nested alpha and beta constant-region primers with the SP2 primer drove four PCR rounds on ligated cDNA. MiXCR, applied by TCRdb to the UMI-ligation and nested PCR reads, yields one record per CDR3 protein. This repertoire shows roughly 150,000 distinct CDR3 sequences, approximately 24% found once; its top ten account for approximately 0.1%. The antigens these receptors bind are not known. The specimen sequenced was naive CD4+ T cells from blood. The source of these receptors is a human donor in good health.

This clonotype occurred many times. The V gene is TRBV25-1, the J gene TRBJ2-7; 9 bases align to TRBD2. This CDR3 has 15 amino acids. J gave up 5 bases and V 1 base, and 6 bases lay outside the gene matches. The germline V gene has CDR1 MGHDK and CDR2 SYGVNS. The CDR3 sequence is CASSEFSSGNHEQYF. The DNA for the CDR3 is TGTGCCAGCAGTGAATTTTCTAGCGGGAATCACGAGCAGTACTTC.

This chain uses TRBV9 with TRBJ1-3, with D maybe TRBD1 (6 bases). V dropped 4 bases and J dropped 0 bases, with 17 bases sitting between them. CDR3 length: 17 residues. Germline CDR1 and CDR2: SGDLS and YYNGEE. CDR3 nucleotide sequence: TGTGCCAGCAGCCGGATCCGGGACACATTCTCTGGAAACACCATATATTTT. This codes for CASSRIRDTFSGNTIYF.

This clonotype was detected a few times. The gene calls are TRBV28 and TRBJ1-6; D is undetermined. CDR3 length: 11 amino acids. Germline CDR1 MDHEN, CDR2 SYDVKM. The V and J ends lost 7 bases and 14 bases respectively, with 12 bases between them. The CDR3 here is CASNGEFTLHF. For the CDR3, the DNA is TGTGCCAGCAACGGAGAGTTCACCCTCCACTTT.

The chain recombines TRBV7-2 with TRBJ2-5; tentatively, D is TRBD2 (6 bases). The CDR3 covers 13 residues. CDR1 is SGHTA, CDR2 FQGNSA, per germline. V lost 8 bases, J lost 9 bases, and 19 bases lay in between. CDR3 loop: CASGLGRDRAQYF. The CDR3 region has the DNA TGTGCCAGCGGTCTTGGGCGGGATAGGGCCCAGTACTTC.

V usage is TRBV12-3 or TRBV12-4 and J usage is TRBJ2-1; TRBD2 matches 8 bases. CDR3 length equals 15 residues. V lost 3 bases to trimming and J lost 5 bases; unmatched junction nucleotides: 6. CDR3 in DNA: TGTGCCAGCAGTTTCGGGAGGGCCACGGACAATGAGCAGTTCTTC. It codes for CASSFGRATDNEQFF.

A word on this clonotype: A much larger clone is a single base away; this may be a read error. This chain joins TRBV29-1 and TRBJ2-3; 10 bases line up with TRBD2. With 6 bases clipped from V and 3 bases from J, the junction kept 9 bases outside the gene matches. The CDR3 consists of 15 residues. CDR1 and CDR2 from the germline V gene are SQVTM and ANQGSEA. In nucleotides, the CDR3 is TGCAGCGTCCGCGGCGGGGGACTAGCGACAGATACGCAGTATTTT. This encodes CSVRGGGLATDTQYF.

The chain has TRBV25-1 and TRBJ1-4, with a tentative D call TRBD1 (5 bases). The CDR3 is made up of 14 amino acids. Per the germline V gene, CDR1 is MGHDK and CDR2 is SYGVNS. Trimming removed 3 bases from V and 5 bases from J, with 10 bases in between. CDR3 sequence reads: CASSDPAGNEKLFF. The CDR3 DNA is TGTGCCAGCAGTGATCCGGCAGGGAATGAAAAACTGTTTTTT.

This clonotype appeared a few times. The chain combines TRBV6-1 with TRBJ1-4, with D tentatively TRBD1 (5 bases). The V and J ends lost 4 bases and 8 bases respectively, with 14 bases between them. The germline V gene has CDR1 MNHNS and CDR2 SASEGT. The CDR3 is 14 residues long. This CDR3 is CASSVRGVREKLFF. In nucleotides, the CDR3 is TGTGCCAGCAGTGTGAGGGGCGTCCGGGAAAAACTGTTTTTT.

This clonotype was observed a handful of times. The rearrangement links TRBV5-1 to TRBJ2-5; TRBD2 might be the D (5 bases). This CDR3 spans 14 amino acids. Germline V gene data show CDR1 as SGHRS and CDR2 as YFSETQ. Trimming left V 0 bases short and J 8 bases short, with 14 bases between. The CDR3 protein is CASSLEAVPSTQYF. In DNA, the CDR3 is TGCGCCAGCAGCTTGGAAGCGGTCCCCTCTACCCAGTACTTC.

This clonotype was observed a handful of times. This chain uses TRBV28 with TRBJ1-5, with unresolved D. This CDR3 has 16 amino acids. Between the trimmed V and J ends, which lost 2 bases and 1 base, there was a span of 12 bases. Germline CDR1 is MDHEN and CDR2 is SYDVKM. This chain's CDR3 is CASSLGQPRSNQPQHF. The CDR3 DNA follows: TGTGCCAGCAGTTTAGGGCAGCCGCGGAGCAATCAGCCCCAGCATTTT.

This clonotype has more than one count but fewer than ten. The V call is TRBV27, the J call TRBJ2-5; TRBD2 matches at 14 bases. The germline CDR1 and CDR2 sequences are MNHEY and SMNVEV (reference sequence). The CDR3 is 16 amino acids. V gave up 5 bases and J gave up 4 bases; unmatched junction bases: 6. Here the CDR3 reads CASSLRLAGGPETQYF. The CDR3 DNA reads TGTGCCAGCAGTCTCCGACTAGCGGGAGGGCCAGAGACCCAGTACTTC.

There are a few counts of this clonotype. The V gene is TRBV2, the J gene TRBJ2-2; D is ambiguous. Trimming removed 3 bases from V and 6 bases from J, with 8 bases in between. CDR3 size: 13 residues. Germline V gene sequence: CDR1 SNHLY, CDR2 FYNNEI. The CDR3 DNA reads TGTGCCAGCAGTGACATAAGGGCCGGGGAGCTGTTTTTT. Its protein is CASSDIRAGELFF.

At least ten counts were recorded for this clonotype. The chain carries TRBV29-1 and TRBJ2-1; the D is unclear. V was clipped by 6 bases and J by 0 bases, with 18 bases between them. The CDR3 sequence is 16 residues long. The germline CDR1 and CDR2 sequences are SQVTM and ANQGSEA. The CDR3 DNA follows: TGCAGCGTCTCCAGCCTCTCTGACCTCTCCTACAATGAGCAGTTCTTC. Its translation: CSVSSLSDLSYNEQFF.

The rearrangement joins TRBV28 to TRBJ2-4, with unresolved D. The length of the CDR3 is 10 residues. In germline, CDR1 is MDHEN, CDR2 SYDVKM. V was cut by 5 bases and J by 9 bases, with 5 bases left in between. The CDR3 nucleotides are TGTGCCAGCAGTGGAATCATTCAGTACTTC. It specifies CASSGIIQYF.

The V call is TRBV25-1, the J call TRBJ2-7; 7 nucleotides match TRBD1. This CDR3 has 17 amino acids. Germline CDR1 reads MGHDK; CDR2 reads SYGVNS. The V segment lost 8 bases and the J segment 3 bases; nucleotides outside the gene matches: 19. This CDR3 reads CASAPKGRLTGSYEQYF. CDR3 nucleotides: TGTGCCAGCGCCCCCAAGGGACGTCTGACAGGGAGCTACGAGCAGTACTTC.

This clonotype has more than one count but fewer than ten. The CDR3 spells CATSIPGGPQHF. The CDR3 DNA is TGTGCCACCAGTATCCCCGGGGGGCCCCAGCATTTT. This chain uses TRBV24-1 with TRBJ1-5; a possible D gene is TRBD1 (5 bases). Trimming left V 6 bases short and J 9 bases short, with 11 bases between. The CDR3 extends over 12 amino acids. CDR1 is KGHDR and CDR2 is SFDVKD in the germline V gene.

There are many counts of this clonotype. Here the CDR3 reads CASSGGGTLNNEQFF. The CDR3 nucleotides read TGCGCCAGCAGCGGGGGAGGGACGTTAAACAATGAGCAGTTCTTC. The chain joins TRBV5-1 to TRBJ2-1; TRBD2 agrees at 7 bases. Germline V lookup: CDR1 SGHRS, CDR2 YFSETQ. V gave up 4 bases and J gave up 5 bases; unmatched junction bases: 9. The CDR3 spans 15 residues. Filled out from reference TRBV5-1 and TRBJ2-1, the complete variable domain reads KAGVTQTPRYLIKTRGQQVTLSCSPISGHRSVSWYQQTPGQGLQFLFEYFSETQRNKGNFPGRFSGRQFSNSRSEMNVSTLELGDSALYLCASSGGGTLNNEQFFGPGTRLTVL.

The J gene is TRBJ2-7, the V gene TRBV29-1, with TRBD2 matching 9 bases. V gave up 4 bases and J gave up 0 bases; unmatched junction bases: 7. There are 15 residues in the CDR3. Germline assignment: CDR1 SQVTM and CDR2 ANQGSEA. The CDR3 region has the DNA TGCAGCGTTGCCCCCCGGACTAGCGACTCCTACGAGCAGTACTTC. Protein: CSVAPRTSDSYEQYF.

The V gene is TRBV25-1, the J gene TRBJ2-1; 11 nucleotides match TRBD1. CDR3 length equals 16 residues. The J segment lost 9 bases and the V segment lost 5 bases, leaving 12 bases of the junction unmatched. CDR1 is MGHDK, CDR2 SYGVNS, per germline. CDR3 DNA: TGTGCCAGCAGTCCTCCCCGGGACAGGGGGACCGGTGAGCAGTTCTTC. Amino acid sequence: CASSPPRDRGTGEQFF.

A few counts support this clonotype. The V call is TRBV12-3 or TRBV12-4, the J call TRBJ2-7, with D possibly being TRBD1 (6 bases). This CDR3 spans 15 amino acids. V lost 5 bases to trimming and J lost 6 bases, with 20 bases between them. CDR3 sequence (DNA): TGTGCCAGCAGTCCTTCTCAAGGGGGTCCCAGCGAGCAGTACTTC. Protein product: CASSPSQGGPSEQYF.